This TCR beta chain was observed in a study of OX40 agonist ivuxolimab in advanced cancers. There are a few counts of this clone. Its antigen is currently unknown. The germline gives CDR1 MDHEN, CDR2 SYDVKM. This CDR3 contains 14 residues. V was clipped by 5 bases and J by 9 bases; unmatched bases: 5. The study's findings and limits: The authors also found low normalized T-cell clonal expansion in some nonresponders. In the 0.1-3.0 mg/kg groups, partial responders showed among the lowest expansion. At 0.1 to 3.0 mg/kg, clonal expansion of CD4+ and CD8+ blood T cells had occurred by week 6.

Using immunoSEQ multiplex PCR, the repertoire was profiled, and TCRdb retains in-frame clones only, with some absent. The profile shows some 66,000 clones, around 79% of them singletons. This rearrangement joins TRBV28 to TRBJ1-6; 9 bases are a match to TRBD1. This sample comprised CD4+ or CD8+ T cells sorted from blood, obtained in a trial of the OX40 agonist ivuxolimab. The sequence was collected from an adult with an advanced solid tumor such as melanoma, head and neck, liver or kidney cancer. DNA of the CDR3: TGTGCCAGCAGTCTGACAGGGGGAGGTTCACCCCTCCACTTT. As protein: CASSLTGGGSPLHF.